The 10 T cell receptor beta chains listed next were all sequenced from one sample in a study of T cell responses to AZD1222 COVID-19 vaccine. The repertoire was sequenced with immunoSEQ multiplex PCR; TCRdb's copy has only in-frame clones and lacks some. Here the sample spans over 85,000 clones, about 92% being singletons. Sample: peripheral blood, taken on day 0 of AZD1222 vaccination. Receptor source: an adult in good health.

The rearrangement uses TRBV7-8 and TRBJ1-4; TRBD1 matches 9 bases. Germline V gives CDR1 SGHVS, CDR2 FQNEAQ. This CDR3 is 16 amino acids long. The V segment lost 5 bases and the J segment 0 bases; nucleotides outside the gene matches: 4. CDR3 DNA sequence: TGTGCCAGCAGCCCCCGGGACAGGGCAACTAATGAAAAACTGTTTTTT. It specifies CASSPRDRATNEKLFF. Full variable domain (outside the CDR3, taken from reference TRBV7-8 and TRBJ1-4): GAGVSQSPRYKVAKRGQDVALRCDPISGHVSLFWYQQALGQGPEFLTYFQNEAQLDKSGLPSDRFFAERPEGSVSTLKIQRTQQEDSAVYLCASSPRDRATNEKLFFGSGTQLSVL.

The chain couples TRBV11-2 to TRBJ1-3; no definite D call. Germline CDR1 reads SGHAT; CDR2 reads FQNNGV. V was trimmed by 6 bases and J by 2 bases, leaving 8 bases between them. This CDR3 has 13 amino acids. The CDR3 is CASSMSTGNTIYF. Written as DNA, the CDR3 is TGTGCCAGCAGTATGTCTACTGGAAACACCATATATTTT. The whole variable domain, filled in from reference TRBV11-2 and TRBJ1-3, reads EAGVAQSPRYKIIEKRQSVAFWCNPISGHATLYWYQQILGQGPKLLIQFQNNGVVDDSQLPKDRFSAERLKGVDSTLKIQPAKLEDSAVYLCASSMSTGNTIYFGEGSWLTVV.

In its sample, this clone was seen a few times. This sequence joins TRBV6-5 and TRBJ1-6; D is uncertain. V was cut by 0 bases and J by 6 bases, with 3 bases left in between. Germline assignment: CDR1 MNHEY and CDR2 SVGAGI. There are 13 residues in the CDR3. The chain's CDR3 is CASSYSVNSPLHF. Here the CDR3 DNA reads TGTGCCAGCAGTTACTCGGTTAATTCACCCCTCCACTTT.

The CDR3 reads CATSSNPGQGNEKLFF. The CDR3, as DNA: TGTGCCACCAGCTCTAACCCGGGACAGGGAAATGAAAAACTGTTTTTT. The chain uses TRBV24-1 and TRBJ1-4, with 9 nucleotides matching TRBD1. The length of the CDR3 is 16 residues. V dropped 7 bases and J dropped 5; count of bases not matched to a gene: 10. The germline V gene has CDR1 KGHDR and CDR2 SFDVKD.

In DNA, the CDR3 is TGCAGCGTTGACTCGGGATTCTCTTATGGCTACACCTTC. This gives the protein CSVDSGFSYGYTF. The V gene is TRBV29-1, the J gene TRBJ1-2; D is ambiguous. With 3 bases removed from V and 5 bases from J, the gap between germline ends came to 13 bases. From germline, CDR1 is SQVTM and CDR2 ANQGSEA. This CDR3 has 13 amino acids. Full variable domain (missing parts from reference TRBV29-1 and TRBJ1-2): SAVISQKPSRDICQRGTSLTIQCQVDSQVTMMFWYRQQPGQSLTLIATANQGSEATYESGFVIDKFPISRPNLTFSTLTVSNMSPEDSSIYLCSVDSGFSYGYTFGSGTRLTVV.

CDR3 sequence (DNA): TGCGCCAGCAGCCAGCAGGGAGGATCCTACAATGAGCAGTTCTTC. Translated, it gives CASSQQGGSYNEQFF. The rearrangement joins TRBV4-3 to TRBJ2-1; possible D gene TRBD2, 6 bases. Germline assignment: CDR1 LGHNA and CDR2 YSLEER. Trimming took off 3 bases at V and 1 base at J, with 10 bases between the two ends. The CDR3 length is 15 residues.

This chain uses TRBV7-3 with TRBJ1-2, with D uncertain. CDR1 and CDR2 (germline): SGHTA, FQGTGA. This CDR3 has 13 residues. The germline V and J ends were trimmed by 5 bases and 4 bases, with 11 bases remaining between them. The CDR3 protein is CASSRGGRYGYTF. Written as DNA, the CDR3 is TGTGCCAGCAGCCGGGGAGGGCGCTATGGCTACACCTTC.

In this sample, this clone turned up a few times. The J gene is TRBJ1-1, the V gene TRBV19; weak D call: TRBD1 (5 bases). Germline V CDR1 and CDR2: LNHDA, SQIVND (reference sequence). This CDR3 contains 15 residues. Trimming took 6 bases from V and 5 from J, leaving 19 bases between them. The chain's CDR3 is CASRPSGRRATEAFF. The DNA for the CDR3 is TGTGCCAGTAGGCCCTCTGGGCGCAGGGCAACTGAAGCTTTCTTT.

The chain is built from TRBV6-5 and TRBJ1-5; TRBD1 aligns across 9 bases. This CDR3 is built from 15 residues. Germline values: CDR1 MNHEY, CDR2 SVGAGI. Germline trimming cut 5 bases from V and 3 bases from J; bases unmatched to any gene: 5. The CDR3 nucleotides are TGTGCCAGCAGTACGGGGACAGGGCTCAATCAGCCCCAGCATTTT. Protein product: CASSTGTGLNQPQHF.

The CDR3 spells CASSVSNTGELFF. The CDR3 DNA follows: TGTGCCAGCAGCGTATCGAACACCGGGGAGCTGTTTTTT. This rearrangement joins TRBV9 to TRBJ2-2; D is unclear. Trimming pared 1 base from V and 0 bases from J, leaving 1 base between. The V gene's germline CDR1 is SGDLS and CDR2 YYNGEE. The CDR3 extends over 13 amino acids.